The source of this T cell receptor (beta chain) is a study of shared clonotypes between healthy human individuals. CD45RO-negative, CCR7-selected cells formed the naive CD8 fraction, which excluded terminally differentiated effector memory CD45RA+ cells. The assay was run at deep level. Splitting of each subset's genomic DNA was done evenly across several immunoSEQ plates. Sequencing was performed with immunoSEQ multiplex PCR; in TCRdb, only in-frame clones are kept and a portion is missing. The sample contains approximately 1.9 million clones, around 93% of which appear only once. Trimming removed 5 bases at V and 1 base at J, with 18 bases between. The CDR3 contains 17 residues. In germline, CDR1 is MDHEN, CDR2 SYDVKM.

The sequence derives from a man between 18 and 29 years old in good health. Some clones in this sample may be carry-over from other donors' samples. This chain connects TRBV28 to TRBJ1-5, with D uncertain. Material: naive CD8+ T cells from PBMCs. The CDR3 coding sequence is TGTGCCAGCAGTAAACGACACGGCCCTGAGAGCAATCAGCCCCAGCATTTT. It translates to CASSKRHGPESNQPQHF.